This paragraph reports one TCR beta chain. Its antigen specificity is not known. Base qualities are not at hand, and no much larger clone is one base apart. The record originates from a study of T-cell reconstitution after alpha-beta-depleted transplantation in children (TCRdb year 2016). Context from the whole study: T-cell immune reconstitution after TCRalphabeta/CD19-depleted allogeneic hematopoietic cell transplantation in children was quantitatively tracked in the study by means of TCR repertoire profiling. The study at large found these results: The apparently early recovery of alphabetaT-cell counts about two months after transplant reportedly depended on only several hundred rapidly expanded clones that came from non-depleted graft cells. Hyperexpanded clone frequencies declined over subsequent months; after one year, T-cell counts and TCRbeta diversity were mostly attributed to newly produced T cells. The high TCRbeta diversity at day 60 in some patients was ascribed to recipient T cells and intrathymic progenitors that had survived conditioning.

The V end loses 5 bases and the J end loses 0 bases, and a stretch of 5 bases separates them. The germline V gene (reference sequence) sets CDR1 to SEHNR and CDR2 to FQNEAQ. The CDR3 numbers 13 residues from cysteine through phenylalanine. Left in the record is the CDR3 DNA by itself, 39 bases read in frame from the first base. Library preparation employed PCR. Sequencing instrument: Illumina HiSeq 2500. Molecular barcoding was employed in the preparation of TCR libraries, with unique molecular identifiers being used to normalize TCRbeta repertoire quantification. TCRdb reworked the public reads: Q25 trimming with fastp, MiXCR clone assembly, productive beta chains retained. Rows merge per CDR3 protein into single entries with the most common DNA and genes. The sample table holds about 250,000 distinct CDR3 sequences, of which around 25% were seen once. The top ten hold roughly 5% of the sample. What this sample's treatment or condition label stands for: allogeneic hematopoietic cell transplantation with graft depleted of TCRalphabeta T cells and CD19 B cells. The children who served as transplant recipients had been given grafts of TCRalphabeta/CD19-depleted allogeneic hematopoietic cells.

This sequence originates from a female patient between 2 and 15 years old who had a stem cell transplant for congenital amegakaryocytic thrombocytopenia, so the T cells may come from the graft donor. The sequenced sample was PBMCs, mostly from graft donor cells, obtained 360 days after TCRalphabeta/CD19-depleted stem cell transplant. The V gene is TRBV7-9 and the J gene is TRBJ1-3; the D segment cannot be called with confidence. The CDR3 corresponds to CASSKPSGNTIYF. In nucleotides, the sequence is TGTGCCAGCAGCAAACCCTCTGGAAACACCATATATTTT.